This T cell receptor beta chain emerged from a study of OX40 agonist ivuxolimab in advanced cancers. The method was immunoSEQ multiplex PCR; TCRdb's version includes in-frame clones alone and lacks a portion of them. The sample has over 90,000 clones, around 86% seen once; the top ten hold roughly 2.1%. V lost 1 base and J 7 bases, leaving 10 bases between the germline ends. This CDR3 comprises 14 residues. The germline V gene encodes CDR1 SGHAT and CDR2 FQNNGV. V is TRBV11-2 and J is TRBJ2-2; D ambiguous. The sample was CD4+ or CD8+ T cells sorted from blood, taken in a trial of the OX40 agonist ivuxolimab. This clonotype originated in an adult with an advanced solid tumor such as melanoma, head and neck, liver or kidney cancer. As DNA, the CDR3 is TGTGCCAGCAGCTTAGGGCTAGATGGCGGGGAGCTGTTTTTT. It codes for CASSLGLDGGELFF. The entire variable domain, with the rest obtained from reference TRBV11-2 and TRBJ2-2, is as follows: EAGVAQSPRYKIIEKRQSVAFWCNPISGHATLYWYQQILGQGPKLLIQFQNNGVVDDSQLPKDRFSAERLKGVDSTLKIQPAKLEDSAVYLCASSLGLDGGELFFGEGSRLTVL.